The entry below gives a single TCR beta chain sequence along with its context. Primed by a sample-barcoded 5' primer and a J-beta primer mix, a second PCR proceeded for about 6 to 11 cycles. Each cDNA molecule was tagged by a template-switch adaptor that had 12 random nucleotides. TCRdb processed the 5' RACE reads anew with MiXCR; each CDR3 protein has one entry. The sample records hundreds of thousands of distinct CDR3 sequences, roughly 53% being singletons. The CDR3 runs 15 residues. In germline, CDR1 is SGHRS, CDR2 YFSETQ. V shed 0 bases and J shed 8 bases, with 15 bases lying between them. This sample was taken from a study of blood T cells in healthy people across ages. For every donor, a draw yielded 7.5 to 10 milliliters of peripheral blood.

The V and J genes are TRBV5-1 and TRBJ2-1; no clear D gene. Sequencing input: blood. This sequence originates from a man in his sixties in good health. CDR3 coding DNA: TGCGCCAGCAGCTTGGCCGCCGGAAGGATAGATGAGCAGTTCTTC. Its protein product is CASSLAAGRIDEQFF.